Listed below are T cell receptor beta chains from one sample, sequenced in a study of metastatic and nonmetastatic thyroid tumors. TCRdb reanalyzed the PCR reads via MiXCR. The table shows about 15,000 clones, with around 32% occurring only once. The sample consisted of tumor tissue. All receptors derive from a male donor with papillary thyroid cancer or a benign thyroid nodule (not recorded which). Some clones in this sample may be carry-over from other donors' samples. CDR3s include the opening cysteine and the closing phenylalanine or tryptophan. A D gene is named only where the DNA matches it firmly. Clone size is stated in some rows and not others, as once, few, many or a class when expanded.

J gene: TRBJ2-2
V gene: TRBV7-9
D gene: NA
clone size: NA
CDR3 protein: CASSWAEKNTGELFF
CDR3 DNA: TGTGCCAGCAGCTGGGCAGAGAAGAACACCGGGGAGCTGTTTTTT

J gene: TRBJ2-7
V gene: TRBV12-3/TRBV12-4
D gene: TRBD2
clone size: medium-sized
CDR3 protein: CASSTTSGRAYEQYF
CDR3 DNA: TGTGCCAGCAGTACAACTAGCGGGAGAGCCTACGAGCAGTACTTC

J gene: TRBJ1-1
V gene: TRBV15
D gene: NA
clone size: many
CDR3 protein: CATSRGIAPGKNTEAFF
CDR3 DNA: TGTGCCACCAGCAGAGGTATCGCGCCAGGCAAAAACACTGAAGCTTTCTTT

J gene: TRBJ1-1
V gene: TRBV28
D gene: TRBD1
clone size: few
CDR3 protein: CASSYRGGAGTEAFF
CDR3 DNA: TGTGCCAGCAGTTACAGGGGGGGGGCGGGAACTGAAGCTTTCTTT

J gene: TRBJ2-7
V gene: TRBV6-1
D gene: NA
clone size: NA
CDR3 protein: CASIEAPGDDSYEQYF
CDR3 DNA: TGTGCCAGCATTGAAGCTCCCGGAGACGACTCCTACGAGCAGTACTTC

J gene: TRBJ2-2
V gene: TRBV9
D gene: TRBD1
clone size: NA
CDR3 protein: CASSDRTGTGELFF
CDR3 DNA: TGTGCCAGCAGCGACCGGACAGGGACCGGGGAGCTGTTTTTT

J gene: TRBJ2-7
V gene: TRBV28
D gene: TRBD2
clone size: few
CDR3 protein: CASSFSLAGLSYEQYF
CDR3 DNA: TGTGCCAGCAGTTTTAGCCTAGCGGGGCTTTCCTACGAGCAGTACTTC

J gene: TRBJ2-3
V gene: TRBV11-3
D gene: NA
clone size: many
CDR3 protein: CASATGGTDTQYF
CDR3 DNA: TGTGCCAGCGCAACGGGCGGCACAGATACGCAGTATTTT

J gene: TRBJ1-6
V gene: TRBV27
D gene: NA
clone size: NA
CDR3 protein: CASSLKAGRGPLHF
CDR3 DNA: TGTGCCAGCAGTCTCAAGGCCGGACGAGGTCCCCTCCACTTT

J gene: TRBJ2-7
V gene: TRBV2
D gene: TRBD2
clone size: many
CDR3 protein: CASSEGLAGLPYEQYF
CDR3 DNA: TGTGCCAGCAGTGAAGGGCTAGCGGGTCTTCCCTACGAGCAGTACTTC

J gene: TRBJ2-1
V gene: TRBV6-1
D gene: TRBD2
clone size: few
CDR3 protein: CASRLAGGVNEQFF
CDR3 DNA: TGTGCCAGCAGGCTAGCGGGAGGGGTCAATGAGCAGTTCTTC

J gene: TRBJ1-1
V gene: TRBV4-2
D gene: NA
clone size: many
CDR3 protein: CASSQDTLKNTEAFF
CDR3 DNA: TGTGCCAGCAGCCAAGATACGTTAAAGAACACTGAAGCTTTCTTT

J gene: TRBJ2-2
V gene: TRBV5-5
D gene: NA
clone size: many
CDR3 protein: CASTWGATGELFF
CDR3 DNA: TGTGCCAGCACCTGGGGTGCCACCGGGGAGCTGTTTTTT

J gene: TRBJ2-1
V gene: TRBV30
D gene: NA
clone size: few
CDR3 protein: CAWSQAAPYNEQFF
CDR3 DNA: TGTGCCTGGAGTCAGGCGGCTCCTTACAATGAGCAGTTCTTC

J gene: TRBJ2-3
V gene: TRBV20-1
D gene: NA
clone size: medium-sized
CDR3 protein: CSARDGTPRSADTQYF
CDR3 DNA: TGCAGTGCTAGAGATGGGACTCCTCGGTCCGCAGATACGCAGTATTTT

J gene: TRBJ2-2
V gene: TRBV6-1
D gene: NA
clone size: NA
CDR3 protein: CASTPSVMGTGELFF
CDR3 DNA: TGTGCCAGCACCCCCTCGGTAATGGGCACCGGGGAGCTGTTTTTT

J gene: TRBJ2-7
V gene: TRBV5-1
D gene: NA
clone size: NA
CDR3 protein: CASSPGGPLSYEQYF
CDR3 DNA: TGCGCCAGCAGTCCTGGAGGACCTCTATCCTACGAGCAGTACTTC

J gene: TRBJ2-1
V gene: TRBV14
D gene: TRBD2
clone size: many
CDR3 protein: CASSQLLAGGHFGSEQFF
CDR3 DNA: TGTGCCAGCAGCCAGCTTCTAGCGGGAGGGCACTTCGGGAGTGAGCAGTTCTTC

J gene: TRBJ2-7
V gene: TRBV27
D gene: NA
clone size: many
CDR3 protein: CASSLGGLGEQYF
CDR3 DNA: TGTGCCAGCAGTTTAGGGGGGCTGGGCGAGCAGTACTTC

J gene: TRBJ1-5
V gene: TRBV6-2/TRBV6-3
D gene: NA
clone size: many
CDR3 protein: CASSYRPDGAQPQHF
CDR3 DNA: TGTGCCAGCAGTTACAGACCTGATGGGGCTCAGCCCCAGCATTTT

J gene: TRBJ2-7
V gene: TRBV6-5
D gene: TRBD2
clone size: few
CDR3 protein: CASSYSTSGSHEHYF
CDR3 DNA: TGTGCCAGCAGTTACTCTACTAGCGGGAGCCACGAGCATTACTTC

J gene: TRBJ2-1
V gene: TRBV20-1
D gene: NA
clone size: many
CDR3 protein: CSASLSGATYNEQFF
CDR3 DNA: TGCAGTGCTAGCTTGTCCGGGGCCACCTACAATGAGCAGTTCTTC

J gene: TRBJ2-3
V gene: TRBV20-1
D gene: TRBD2
clone size: NA
CDR3 protein: CSASSSGSGTDTQYF
CDR3 DNA: TGCAGTGCTTCATCTAGCGGGAGCGGCACAGATACGCAGTATTTT

J gene: TRBJ1-2
V gene: TRBV4-1
D gene: NA
clone size: once
CDR3 protein: CASSRDGNYGYTF
CDR3 DNA: TGCGCCAGCAGCCGCGACGGAAACTATGGCTACACCTTC

J gene: TRBJ2-3
V gene: TRBV9
D gene: NA
clone size: few
CDR3 protein: CAGSSGYTDTQYF
CDR3 DNA: TGTGCCGGCAGCTCTGGGTACACAGATACGCAGTATTTT

J gene: TRBJ1-1
V gene: TRBV28
D gene: TRBD1
clone size: few
CDR3 protein: CASVRGRVVTEAFF
CDR3 DNA: TGTGCCAGCGTCAGGGGGCGGGTTGTCACTGAAGCTTTCTTT

J gene: TRBJ1-1
V gene: TRBV20-1
D gene: NA
clone size: NA
CDR3 protein: CSARDGTSLNTEAFF
CDR3 DNA: TGCAGTGCTAGAGACGGGACAAGCCTGAACACTGAAGCTTTCTTT

J gene: TRBJ2-3
V gene: TRBV11-2
D gene: TRBD2
clone size: NA
CDR3 protein: CASSPGLAGGHGTDTQYF
CDR3 DNA: TGTGCCAGCAGCCCAGGACTAGCGGGAGGTCACGGCACAGATACGCAGTATTTT

J gene: TRBJ2-1
V gene: TRBV20-1
D gene: NA
clone size: once
CDR3 protein: CSASSWRSYNEQFF
CDR3 DNA: TGCAGTGCTAGCAGCTGGCGCTCCTACAATGAGCAGTTCTTC

J gene: TRBJ2-7
V gene: TRBV7-9
D gene: NA
clone size: NA
CDR3 protein: CASSFVNMEDEQYF
CDR3 DNA: TGTGCCAGCAGCTTCGTTAACATGGAGGACGAGCAGTACTTC

J gene: TRBJ1-6
V gene: TRBV7-9
D gene: TRBD1
clone size: many
CDR3 protein: CASIDGRGPYNSPLHF
CDR3 DNA: TGTGCCAGCATCGACGGCAGGGGGCCTTATAATTCACCCCTCCACTTT

J gene: TRBJ2-7
V gene: TRBV18
D gene: TRBD2
clone size: NA
CDR3 protein: CASSPRASGSYEQYF
CDR3 DNA: TGTGCCAGCTCACCACGGGCTAGCGGATCATACGAGCAGTACTTC

J gene: TRBJ2-2
V gene: TRBV7-9
D gene: NA
clone size: NA
CDR3 protein: CASSPSGRGTGELFF
CDR3 DNA: TGTGCCAGCAGCCCCAGTGGGAGAGGGACCGGGGAGCTGTTTTTT

J gene: TRBJ2-7
V gene: TRBV11-2
D gene: NA
clone size: NA
CDR3 protein: CASSTRGATYSYEQYF
CDR3 DNA: TGTGCCAGCAGCACCCGAGGAGCGACTTACTCCTACGAGCAGTACTTC

J gene: TRBJ2-5
V gene: TRBV7-9
D gene: NA
clone size: many
CDR3 protein: CASSYSSIQETQYF
CDR3 DNA: TGTGCCAGCAGCTACTCCTCTATACAAGAGACCCAGTACTTC

J gene: TRBJ2-7
V gene: TRBV4-3
D gene: NA
clone size: NA
CDR3 protein: CASSQVWGPLYEQYF
CDR3 DNA: TGCGCCAGCAGCCAAGTCTGGGGCCCGCTCTACGAGCAGTACTTC

J gene: TRBJ1-6
V gene: TRBV5-6
D gene: NA
clone size: many
CDR3 protein: CASSSRDPSPLHF
CDR3 DNA: TGTGCCAGCAGCTCCCGGGATCCTTCACCCCTCCACTTT

J gene: TRBJ2-7
V gene: TRBV20-1
D gene: NA
clone size: once
CDR3 protein: CSANYRGGDEQYF
CDR3 DNA: TGCAGTGCTAACTACAGGGGCGGGGACGAGCAGTACTTC

J gene: TRBJ2-7
V gene: TRBV6-1
D gene: TRBD2
clone size: few
CDR3 protein: CASSAGTSVTYEQYF
CDR3 DNA: TGTGCCAGCAGTGCCGGGACTAGCGTCACCTACGAGCAGTACTTC

J gene: TRBJ2-5
V gene: TRBV2
D gene: TRBD1
clone size: NA
CDR3 protein: CASRAGTGGLTQYF
CDR3 DNA: TGTGCCAGCAGAGCCGGGACAGGGGGCTTGACCCAGTACTTC

J gene: TRBJ1-3
V gene: TRBV19
D gene: NA
clone size: NA
CDR3 protein: CASNRPGTLPGNTIYF
CDR3 DNA: TGTGCCAGTAACAGACCGGGAACCCTACCCGGGAACACCATATATTTT

J gene: TRBJ2-2
V gene: TRBV4-1
D gene: TRBD2
clone size: NA
CDR3 protein: CASNLAGNTGELFF
CDR3 DNA: TGCGCCAGCAACTTAGCGGGGAACACCGGGGAGCTGTTTTTT

J gene: TRBJ2-7
V gene: TRBV20-1
D gene: TRBD1
clone size: once
CDR3 protein: CSARDPQGANEQYF
CDR3 DNA: TGCAGTGCTAGAGATCCCCAGGGGGCAAACGAGCAGTACTTC

J gene: TRBJ2-2
V gene: TRBV6-1
D gene: TRBD2
clone size: NA
CDR3 protein: CASSDSGRDTGELFF
CDR3 DNA: TGTGCCAGCAGTGATAGCGGGAGGGACACCGGGGAGCTGTTTTTT